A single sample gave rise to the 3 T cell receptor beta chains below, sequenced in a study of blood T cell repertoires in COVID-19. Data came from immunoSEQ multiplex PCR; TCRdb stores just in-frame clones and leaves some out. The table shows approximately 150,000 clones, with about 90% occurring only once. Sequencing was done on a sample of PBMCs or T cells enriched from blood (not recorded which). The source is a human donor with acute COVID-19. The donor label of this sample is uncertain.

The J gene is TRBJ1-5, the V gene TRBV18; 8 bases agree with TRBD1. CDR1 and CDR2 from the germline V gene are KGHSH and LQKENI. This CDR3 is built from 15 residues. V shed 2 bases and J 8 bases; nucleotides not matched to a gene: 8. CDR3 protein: CASSPEQGGFEPQHF. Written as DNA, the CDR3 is TGTGCCAGCTCACCAGAACAGGGGGGGTTTGAGCCCCAGCATTTT.

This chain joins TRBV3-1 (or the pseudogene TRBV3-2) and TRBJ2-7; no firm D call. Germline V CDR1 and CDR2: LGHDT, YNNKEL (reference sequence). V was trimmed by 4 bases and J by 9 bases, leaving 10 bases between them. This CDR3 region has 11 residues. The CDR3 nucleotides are TGTGCCAGCAGCCTCAACTTAGTGCAGTACTTC. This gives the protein CASSLNLVQYF.

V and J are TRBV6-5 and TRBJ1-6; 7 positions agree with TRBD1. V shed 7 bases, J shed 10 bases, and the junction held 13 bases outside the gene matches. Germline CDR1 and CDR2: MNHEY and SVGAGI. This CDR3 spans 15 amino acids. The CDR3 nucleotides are TGTGCCAGCATTGGCCGACAGGGACGGTTCTCACCCCTCCACTTT. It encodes CASIGRQGRFSPLHF.